The present T cell receptor beta chain was sequenced within a study of cytomegalovirus exposure and HLA in healthy donors. Whole-study results and caveats: Rare TCR sequences dominated, though some public TCRs recurred in many donors. The finding came from a later analysis; first-cohort TCR clusters tended to co-occur in the 130 or so validation repertoires.

In the case of this clone: The antigen is not known.

CDR1 is LNHDA, CDR2 SQIVND, per germline (reference sequence). The CDR3 spans 15 residues. V lost 1 base and J 2 bases, leaving 9 bases between the germline ends. TCRdb's copy holds only in-frame clones and misses some; the assay was immunoSEQ multiplex PCR. The sample contains 150,000 to 200,000 clones, roughly 85% of which appear only once. The sample taken for sequencing was PBMCs. The rearrangement joins TRBV19 to TRBJ1-5, with D perhaps TRBD1 (5 bases). This receptor was taken from a man younger than 35 in good health and CMV-seropositive. The CDR3 is CASSIGRVGNQPQHF. The CDR3 nucleotides are TGTGCCAGTAGTATAGGCAGGGTGGGCAATCAGCCCCAGCATTTT.